Listed below are T cell receptor beta chains from one sample, sequenced in a study of blood T cell repertoires in COVID-19. The protocol was immunoSEQ multiplex PCR, while the TCRdb copy is restricted to in-frame clones and leaves out a portion. The sample has about 220,000 clones, about 86% seen once. Sequencing was performed on PBMCs or T cells enriched from blood (not recorded which). The receptors derive from a woman in her forties with acute COVID-19. Both conserved end residues are part of each CDR3. D genes are given only for firm matches. Size tells how often a clone was seen (once, few, many) or the class of an expanded clone, and some rows leave it out.

V: TRBV5-4
size: -
D: -
J: TRBJ1-5
CDR3: CASSLGPGFGSNQPQHF
DNA: TGTGCCAGCAGCTTGGGGCCAGGGTTCGGCAGCAATCAGCCCCAGCATTTT

V: TRBV7-3
size: -
D: -
J: TRBJ1-1
CDR3: CASSSLGGNTEAFF
DNA: TGTGCCAGCAGCTCCCTCGGGGGGAACACTGAAGCTTTCTTT

V: TRBV5-1
size: -
D: -
J: TRBJ2-2
CDR3: CASSHRQVSNTGELFF
DNA: TGCGCCAGCAGCCATCGACAGGTCTCGAACACCGGGGAGCTGTTTTTT

V: TRBV19
size: -
D: TRBD1
J: TRBJ2-2
CDR3: CASSGTGHTGELFF
DNA: TGTGCCAGCTCCGGGACAGGGCACACCGGGGAGCTGTTTTTT

V: TRBV6-5
size: -
D: -
J: TRBJ1-5
CDR3: CASMKGRGSNQPQHF
DNA: TGTGCCAGCATGAAAGGGAGGGGGAGCAATCAGCCCCAGCATTTT

V: TRBV7-9
size: -
D: -
J: TRBJ1-1
CDR3: CASSLDEGPNTEAFF
DNA: TGTGCCAGCAGCTTAGATGAGGGCCCGAACACTGAAGCTTTCTTT

V: TRBV7-2
size: -
D: -
J: TRBJ1-1
CDR3: CASSLSQNTEAFF
DNA: TGTGCCAGCAGTTTGTCCCAAAACACTGAAGCTTTCTTT

V: TRBV28
size: few
D: TRBD1
J: TRBJ2-2
CDR3: CASSFPAGGPNTGELFF
DNA: TGTGCCAGCAGTTTTCCGGCAGGGGGCCCGAACACCGGGGAGCTGTTTTTT

V: TRBV28
size: -
D: TRBD1
J: TRBJ1-4
CDR3: CASSPGTATNEKLFF
DNA: TGTGCCAGCAGTCCCGGGACAGCAACTAATGAAAAACTGTTTTTT

V: TRBV5-6
size: -
D: -
J: TRBJ1-1
CDR3: CASSLAQVNTEAFF
DNA: TGTGCCAGCAGCTTGGCACAAGTGAACACTGAAGCTTTCTTT